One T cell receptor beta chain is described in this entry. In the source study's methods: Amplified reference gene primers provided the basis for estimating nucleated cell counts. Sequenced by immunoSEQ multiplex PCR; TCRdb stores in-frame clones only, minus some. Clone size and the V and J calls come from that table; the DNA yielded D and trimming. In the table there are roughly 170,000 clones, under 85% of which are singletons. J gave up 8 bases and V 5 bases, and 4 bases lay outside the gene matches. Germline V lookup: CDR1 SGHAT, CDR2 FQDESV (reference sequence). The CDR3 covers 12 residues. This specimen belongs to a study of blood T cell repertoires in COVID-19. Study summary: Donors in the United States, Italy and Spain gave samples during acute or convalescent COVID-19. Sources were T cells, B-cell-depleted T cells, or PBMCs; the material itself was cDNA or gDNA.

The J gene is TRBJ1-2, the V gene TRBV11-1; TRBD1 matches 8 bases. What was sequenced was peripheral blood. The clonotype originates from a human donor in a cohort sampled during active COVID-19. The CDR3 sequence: CASSQDREGYTF. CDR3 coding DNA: TGTGCCAGCAGCCAGGACAGGGAGGGCTACACCTTC.